One sample yielded the 21 T cell receptor beta chains listed below, sequenced in a study of early stage breast cancer tumors. The protocol was immunoSEQ multiplex PCR, while the TCRdb copy is restricted to in-frame clones and leaves out a portion. Of almost 55,000 clones in the sample, 80% to 95% are singletons; the top ten hold approximately 5%. The sample consisted of blood. The receptors derive from a person aged 65 to 85 with breast cancer.

The chain joins TRBV30 to TRBJ2-7, with TRBD2 matching over 11 bases. Trimming at V came to 5 bases and at J to 4 bases, leaving 1 base not matched to a gene. This CDR3 contains 12 residues. The V gene's germline CDR1 is GTSNPN and CDR2 SVGIG (reference sequence). CDR3 amino acids: CAWRTSGYEQYF. CDR3 in DNA: TGTGCCTGGCGGACTAGCGGGTACGAGCAGTACTTC.

The chain employs TRBV5-1 and TRBJ1-6; no clear D. The CDR3 extends over 18 amino acids. V lost 1 base to trimming and J lost 2 bases, with 16 bases between them. Germline CDR1 reads SGHRS; CDR2 reads YFSETQ. The CDR3 is CASSLIGPGVPYNSPLHF. The CDR3 DNA is TGCGCCAGCAGCTTGATTGGCCCCGGGGTGCCCTATAATTCACCCCTCCACTTT. Combining the CDR3 with reference TRBV5-1 and TRBJ1-6 gives the whole variable domain KAGVTQTPRYLIKTRGQQVTLSCSPISGHRSVSWYQQTPGQGLQFLFEYFSETQRNKGNFPGRFSGRQFSNSRSEMNVSTLELGDSALYLCASSLIGPGVPYNSPLHFGNGTRLTVT.

This chain connects TRBV5-8 to TRBJ2-5, with a weak D call TRBD2 (6 bases). Trimming pared 6 bases from V and 9 bases from J, leaving 18 bases between. The germline V gene has CDR1 SGHTS and CDR2 YDEGEE. The CDR3 has 13 residues. This chain's CDR3 is CASTIGQPGAQYF. In DNA, the CDR3 is TGTGCCAGCACCATAGGGCAGCCGGGGGCCCAGTACTTC.

CDR3 in DNA: TGCGCCAGCAGTCGGACTAGGCGGGAGCAGTTCTTC. As protein: CASSRTRREQFF. The chain couples TRBV23-1 to TRBJ2-1; 7 bases are a match to TRBD2. TRBV23-1 is an ORF, with its function uncertain. V gave up 4 bases and J gave up 10 bases; unmatched junction bases: 4. The CDR3 spans 12 residues.

This clone was counted a single time. This chain uses TRBV7-9 with TRBJ1-3; D possibly corresponds to TRBD1 (6 bases). V was clipped by 5 bases and J by 6 bases, with 14 bases between them. CDR3 length: 14 residues. CDR1 is SEHNR and CDR2 is FQNEAQ in the germline V gene (reference sequence). The CDR3 sequence is CASSLQGTENTIYF. The CDR3 DNA is TGTGCCAGCAGCCTACAGGGCACGGAAAACACCATATATTTT.

The genes are TRBV19 and TRBJ2-3; tentatively, D is TRBD1 (6 bases). CDR3 length equals 13 residues. V lost 9 bases and J 3 bases, leaving 13 bases between the germline ends. From germline, CDR1 is LNHDA and CDR2 SQIVND (reference sequence). CDR3 region: CASSDRITDTQYF. Written as DNA, the CDR3 is TGTGCCAGCAGCGACAGGATTACAGATACGCAGTATTTT.

The chain has TRBV28 and TRBJ1-2; possibly TRBD1 for D (5 bases). V lost 6 bases and J lost 6, with 14 bases in between. Germline V gives CDR1 MDHEN, CDR2 SYDVKM. The CDR3 is made up of 13 amino acids. The CDR3 reads CASRGGSANGYTF. CDR3 DNA: TGTGCCAGCAGGGGGGGATCGGCGAATGGCTACACCTTC.

Notes on this clone: The same CDR3 is also encoded by other DNA sequences in this sample. The rearrangement uses TRBV30 and TRBJ2-5; no clear D gene. Germline V gene sequence: CDR1 GTSNPN, CDR2 SVGIG (reference sequence). CDR3 size: 13 residues. The V end was cut by 2 bases, the J end by 2 bases, with 9 bases between. CDR3 sequence: CAWSPGGQETQYF. In DNA form, the CDR3 reads TGTGCCTGGAGTCCTGGCGGACAAGAGACCCAGTACTTC.

V and J are TRBV19 and TRBJ1-5; TRBD1 might be the D (5 bases). The CDR3 runs to 15 residues. V was shortened by 5 bases and J by 4 bases, with 15 bases between the two germline ends. The germline V gene encodes CDR1 LNHDA and CDR2 SQIVND (reference sequence). CDR3 sequence reads: CASSEAGFGNQPQHF. The DNA of the CDR3 is TGTGCCAGTAGTGAAGCAGGGTTTGGGAATCAGCCCCAGCATTTT.

The chain couples TRBV6-5 to TRBJ2-1; D remains ambiguous. The germline V gene encodes CDR1 MNHEY and CDR2 SVGAGI. Trimming took 6 bases from V and 6 from J, leaving 9 bases between them. The CDR3 has 12 amino acids. The chain's CDR3 is CASSPRLNEQFF. The CDR3 DNA follows: TGTGCCAGCAGCCCGCGGCTCAATGAGCAGTTCTTC.

The rearrangement uses TRBV10-1 and TRBJ1-1; 9 nucleotides match TRBD1. The CDR3 has 16 amino acids. Germline V gives CDR1 WNHNN, CDR2 SYGVQD (reference sequence). The ends lost 1 base at V and 4 bases at J; junction bases unmatched: 7. Here the CDR3 DNA reads TGCGCCAGCAGTGAGTGGAAGACAGGGGGAGGCACTGAAGCTTTCTTT. The encoded protein is CASSEWKTGGGTEAFF.

This clone was counted only a few times. The V call is TRBV7-9, the J call TRBJ1-6; 10 positions agree with TRBD1. With V trimmed by 5 bases and J by 7 bases, 5 bases remained unmatched. CDR1 SEHNR and CDR2 FQNEAQ come from the germline V gene (reference sequence). The CDR3 length is 15 residues. The chain's CDR3 is CASSVGTGVNSPLHF. CDR3 DNA: TGTGCCAGCAGCGTCGGGACAGGGGTCAATTCACCCCTCCACTTT.

The gene calls are TRBV6-5 and TRBJ1-1; D is ambiguous. From germline, CDR1 is MNHEY and CDR2 SVGAGI. V was clipped by 3 bases and J by 1 base, with 12 bases between them. The CDR3 contains 15 residues. CDR3 DNA sequence: TGTGCCAGCAGTTATACGACACAGTCGAACACTGAAGCTTTCTTT. Encoded protein: CASSYTTQSNTEAFF.

The rearrangement links TRBV5-1 to TRBJ2-7; D remains unclear. CDR3 size: 14 residues. The germline V gene has CDR1 SGHRS and CDR2 YFSETQ. Deletions cut 0 bases from V and 0 bases from J, with 7 bases between. The CDR3 bases are TGCGCCAGCAGCTTGGCCCGGAGCTCCTACGAGCAGTACTTC. Translated: CASSLARSSYEQYF.

The chain combines TRBV30 with TRBJ1-2; possibly TRBD1 for D (5 bases). CDR3 length equals 13 residues. The V end lost 3 bases, the J end lost 1 base, and 9 bases lay between the germline ends. Germline CDR1 GTSNPN, CDR2 SVGIG (reference sequence). CDR3 region: CAWSPTVNYGYTF. CDR3 sequence (DNA): TGTGCCTGGAGCCCGACAGTTAACTATGGCTACACCTTC.

The V call is TRBV5-4, the J call TRBJ1-6, with TRBD1 matching over 9 bases. Germline loops: CDR1 SGHNT, CDR2 YYREEE (reference sequence). The CDR3 has 16 amino acids. With V trimmed by 2 bases and J by 10 bases, 10 bases remained unmatched. The DNA for the CDR3 is TGTGCCAGCAGCTTCAGACAGGGGGTTGAGAGATCACCCCTCCACTTT. It encodes CASSFRQGVERSPLHF.

The V call is TRBV28, the J call TRBJ2-7; 10 nucleotides line up with TRBD2. V dropped 3 bases and J dropped 4; count of bases not matched to a gene: 12. The CDR3 has 17 amino acids. Per the germline V gene, CDR1 is MDHEN and CDR2 is SYDVKM. CDR3 loop: CASSFGPSGSTFYEQYF. CDR3 DNA: TGTGCCAGCAGTTTCGGACCTAGCGGGAGCACATTTTACGAGCAGTACTTC.

The CDR3 bases are TGTGCCAGTACAGGGGTTAGCAATCAGCCCCAGCATTTT. It translates to CASTGVSNQPQHF. The chain recombines TRBV19 with TRBJ1-5, with TRBD1 as a possible D gene (6 bases). CDR1 and CDR2 from the germline V gene are LNHDA and SQIVND (reference sequence). The CDR3 is made up of 13 amino acids. V lost 7 bases to trimming and J lost 0 bases, with 7 bases between them.

This chain joins TRBV30 and TRBJ2-3, with 7 bases aligning to TRBD2. In germline, CDR1 is GTSNPN, CDR2 SVGIG (reference sequence). This CDR3 region has 13 residues. The CDR3 reads CLKAPGGTDTQYF. The DNA for the CDR3 is TGTCTAAAAGCACCGGGAGGTACAGATACGCAGTATTTT.

The V and J genes are TRBV11-3 and TRBJ2-1; 11 bases align to TRBD2. This CDR3 has 17 residues. Germline lookup yields CDR1 SGHNT and CDR2 YENEEA. Germline trimming cut 1 base from V and 5 bases from J; bases unmatched to any gene: 7. CDR3 amino acids: CASSLGLTSGNNNEQFF. Here the CDR3 DNA reads TGTGCCAGCAGCTTAGGGCTGACTAGCGGGAACAACAATGAGCAGTTCTTC.

The V gene is TRBV4-1, the J gene TRBJ2-2, with TRBD2 matching over 12 bases. The germline V gene encodes CDR1 MGHRA and CDR2 YSYEKL. This CDR3 comprises 16 residues. The V and J ends lost 1 base and 7 bases, in that order; junction bases with no gene match: 4. The CDR3 protein is CASSQGLAGDGGELFF. The DNA of the CDR3 is TGCGCCAGCAGCCAAGGACTAGCGGGAGACGGCGGGGAGCTGTTTTTT.